What follows is one T cell receptor beta chain and its context. Its antigen is unidentified. CDR1 and CDR2 from the germline V gene are SGHVS and FNYEAQ. CDR3 length equals 15 residues. Trimming shortened V by 1 base and J by 0 bases, and 8 bases separated the two germline ends. The assay was immunoSEQ multiplex PCR, and TCRdb's table has in-frame clones only and misses some. This repertoire shows 81,000 or so clones, just under 95% found once; its top ten account for less than 1.5%. This sample is drawn from a study of graft-versus-host responses after intestinal transplantation. Study information: Recipients were given multivisceral, liver-intestinal, or isolated intestinal transplants. All of the recipients had induction that used anti-thymocyte globulin, then tacrolimus and steroids for around three years. Study-level findings and limits: Allografts of patients with graft-donor T cell macrochimerism showed high graft-versus-host to host-versus-graft clone ratios. Recipient marrow contained GvH clones, some of which appeared first in ileum or blood.

The receptor was isolated from a human donor who was the organ donor for an intestinal transplant. This sample comprised unstimulated CD8+ T cells sorted from spleen or lymph node cells, obtained before transplant. V usage is TRBV7-6 and J usage is TRBJ2-3; D is unclear. CDR3: CASSLGAFSTDTQYF. The CDR3 DNA is TGTGCCAGCAGCTTAGGAGCTTTTAGCACAGATACGCAGTATTTT.